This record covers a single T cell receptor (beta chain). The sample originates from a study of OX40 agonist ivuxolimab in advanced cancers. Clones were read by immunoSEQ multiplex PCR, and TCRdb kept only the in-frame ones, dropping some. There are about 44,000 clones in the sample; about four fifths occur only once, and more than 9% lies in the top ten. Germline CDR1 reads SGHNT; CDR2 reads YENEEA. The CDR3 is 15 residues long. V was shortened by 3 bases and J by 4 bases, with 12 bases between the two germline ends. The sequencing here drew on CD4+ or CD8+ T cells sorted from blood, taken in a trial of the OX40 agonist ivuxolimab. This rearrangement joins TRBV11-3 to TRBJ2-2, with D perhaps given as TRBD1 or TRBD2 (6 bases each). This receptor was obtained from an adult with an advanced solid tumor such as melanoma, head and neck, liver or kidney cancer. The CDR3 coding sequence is TGTGCCAGCAGCTTTGACGGGGGCCGCACCGGGGAGCTGTTTTTT. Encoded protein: CASSFDGGRTGELFF.